The 27 T cell receptor beta chains presented below share a single source sample, sequenced in a study of blood T cell repertoires in COVID-19. The repertoire was sequenced with immunoSEQ multiplex PCR; TCRdb's copy has only in-frame clones and lacks some. The sample has 200,000 to 250,000 clones, roughly 82% seen once; the top ten hold approximately 4.8%. The sequenced sample consisted of peripheral blood. These receptors all come from a woman in her seventies with acute or convalescent COVID-19.

V and J are TRBV6-6 and TRBJ1-5; maybe TRBD1 (5 bases). CDR3 length: 16 amino acids. The germline gives CDR1 MNHNY, CDR2 SVGAGI (reference sequence). V shed 7 bases and J shed 2 bases, with 18 bases lying between them. CDR3 protein: CASTPRGDLGNQPQHF. The CDR3 DNA reads TGTGCCAGCACCCCTCGGGGGGATTTGGGCAATCAGCCCCAGCATTTT.

Only one count was recorded for this clone. The V gene is TRBV19, the J gene TRBJ1-4; D is ambiguous. With 7 bases removed from V and 2 bases from J, the gap between germline ends came to 20 bases. The CDR3 runs to 17 residues. Per the germline V gene, CDR1 is LNHDA and CDR2 is SQIVND (reference sequence). Written as DNA, the CDR3 is TGTGCCAGTACCCCGGGCAGGACTATTAGGACTAATGAAAAACTGTTTTTT. Translated: CASTPGRTIRTNEKLFF. The full variable domain, with the rest looked up from reference TRBV19 and TRBJ1-4, is DGGITQSPKYLFRKEGQNVTLSCEQNLNHDAMYWYRQDPGQGLRLIYYSQIVNDFQKGDIAEGYSVSREKKESFPLTVTSAQKNPTAFYLCASTPGRTIRTNEKLFFGSGTQLSVL.

CDR3 sequence reads: CASSPTGGANEKLFF. The CDR3 region has the DNA TGTGCCAGCAGCCCCACTGGCGGGGCTAATGAAAAACTGTTTTTT. V is TRBV3-1 (or the pseudogene TRBV3-2) and J is TRBJ1-4; D remains unclear. The germline CDR1 and CDR2 sequences are LGHDT and YNNKEL (reference sequence). The CDR3 runs 15 residues. Trimming cost V 4 bases and J 3 bases, with 12 bases left between them.

DNA of the CDR3: TGTGCCAGCAGCATCGGGGGATTGAACACTGAAGCTTTCTTT. Its translation: CASSIGGLNTEAFF. The rearrangement uses TRBV2 and TRBJ1-1; perhaps TRBD1 as D (5 bases). The length of the CDR3 is 14 residues. Trimming removed 6 bases at V and 0 bases at J, with 11 bases between. CDR1 is SNHLY, CDR2 FYNNEI, per germline.

This clone showed up just once. The chain carries TRBV5-1 and TRBJ2-7; 10 bases line up with TRBD2. The germline CDR1 and CDR2 sequences are SGHRS and YFSETQ. The V segment lost 0 bases and the J segment 6 bases; nucleotides outside the gene matches: 15. The CDR3 consists of 18 residues. The CDR3 DNA reads as TGCGCCAGCAGCTTGGGCCTCTTTTCTAGCGGGGGTTTTACCGAGCAGTACTTC. Its protein is CASSLGLFSSGGFTEQYF.

The chain combines TRBV5-1 with TRBJ2-2; maybe TRBD1 (5 bases). The CDR3 runs 15 residues. Germline V gene data show CDR1 as SGHRS and CDR2 as YFSETQ. The V end was cut by 5 bases, the J end by 3 bases, with 14 bases between. This CDR3 reads CASRQDRGDTGELFF. CDR3 DNA: TGCGCCAGCAGACAAGACAGAGGAGACACCGGGGAGCTGTTTTTT.

V and J are TRBV20-1 and TRBJ2-7; TRBD2 aligns across 8 bases. Trimming at V came to 7 bases and at J to 6 bases, leaving 5 bases not matched to a gene. This CDR3 comprises 11 residues. Germline V CDR1 and CDR2: DFQATT, SNEGSKA (reference sequence). The CDR3 region is CSGGRGAEQYF. DNA for the CDR3: TGCAGTGGTGGGCGGGGGGCCGAGCAGTACTTC.

The chain links TRBV7-2 to TRBJ1-1, with 9 nucleotides matching TRBD1. The V and J ends lost 3 bases and 0 bases, in that order; junction bases with no gene match: 5. The CDR3 spans 16 residues. Germline V gene sequence: CDR1 SGHTA, CDR2 FQGNSA. As DNA, the CDR3 is TGTGCCAGCAGCTTTGACAGGGGGTTGATGAACACTGAAGCTTTCTTT. It specifies CASSFDRGLMNTEAFF.

The rearrangement links TRBV3-1 (or the pseudogene TRBV3-2) to TRBJ2-2; perhaps TRBD1 as D (6 bases). V gave up 4 bases and J gave up 3 bases, with 9 bases separating them. CDR3 size: 14 residues. Germline lookup yields CDR1 LGHDT and CDR2 YNNKEL (reference sequence). CDR3: CASSLDRYTGELFF. The CDR3 nucleotides read TGTGCCAGCAGCCTAGACAGGTACACCGGGGAGCTGTTTTTT.

This chain links TRBV28 with TRBJ1-2; 8 bases are shared with TRBD1. This CDR3 has 14 amino acids. Germline loops: CDR1 MDHEN, CDR2 SYDVKM. Germline trimming cut 3 bases from V and 7 bases from J; bases unmatched to any gene: 7. The CDR3 reads CASSLPQGALGYTF. DNA of the CDR3: TGTGCCAGCAGTTTGCCTCAGGGGGCGCTTGGCTACACCTTC.

This clone was seen only once. This chain joins TRBV30 and TRBJ1-2; TRBD1 matches at 9 bases. The CDR3 sequence is 13 residues long. The germline V gene has CDR1 GTSNPN and CDR2 SVGIG (reference sequence). V trimming: 5 bases; J trimming: 6 bases; junction bases outside the gene matches: 7. This chain's CDR3 is CAWHVGQGNGYTF. In nucleotides, the CDR3 is TGTGCCTGGCATGTAGGACAGGGGAATGGCTACACCTTC. Filled out from reference TRBV30 and TRBJ1-2, the complete variable domain reads SQTIHQWPATLVQPVGSPLSLECTVEGTSNPNLYWYRQAAGRGLQLLFYSVGIGQISSEVPQNLSASRPQDRQFILSSKKLLLSDSGFYLCAWHVGQGNGYTFGSGTRLTVV.

The chain has TRBV7-9 and TRBJ2-1; a possible D gene is TRBD2 (6 bases). The CDR3 is made up of 14 amino acids. Germline CDR1 is SEHNR and CDR2 is FQNEAQ (reference sequence). Trimming left V 5 bases short and J 1 base short, with 9 bases between. CDR3: CASSGGRSYNEQFF. Written as DNA, the CDR3 is TGTGCCAGCAGCGGAGGGCGGTCCTACAATGAGCAGTTCTTC.

A few counts support this clone. The V call is TRBV9, the J call TRBJ2-1; 15 nucleotides line up with TRBD2. The CDR3 is 14 residues long. J was trimmed by 12 bases and V by 3 bases; bases with no gene match: 4. Germline V gene sequence: CDR1 SGDLS, CDR2 YYNGEE. The CDR3 sequence is CASSGGTSGGTQFF. The CDR3 DNA is TGTGCCAGCAGCGGAGGGACTAGCGGGGGGACGCAGTTCTTC. Full variable domain (remainder filled in from reference TRBV9 and TRBJ2-1): DSGVTQTPKHLITATGQRVTLRCSPRSGDLSVYWYQQSLDQGLQFLIQYYNGEERAKGNILERFSAQQFPDLHSELNLSSLELGDSALYFCASSGGTSGGTQFFGPGTRLTVL.

The V call is TRBV6-5, the J call TRBJ2-3, with D unresolved. Germline assignment: CDR1 MNHEY and CDR2 SVGAGI. The CDR3 extends over 11 amino acids. V gave up 10 bases and J gave up 5 bases, with 10 bases separating them. The CDR3 region is CAIKYKDTQYF. The DNA for the CDR3 is TGTGCCATCAAGTACAAAGATACGCAGTATTTT.

V and J are TRBV2 and TRBJ1-1; weak D call: TRBD1 (6 bases). This CDR3 region has 12 residues. Trimming pared 4 bases from V and 10 bases from J, leaving 13 bases between. CDR1 is SNHLY and CDR2 is FYNNEI in the germline V gene. CDR3 in amino acids: CASSADRIGAFF. In DNA, the CDR3 is TGTGCCAGCAGTGCCGACAGGATTGGAGCTTTCTTT. The full variable domain, its missing parts supplied by reference TRBV2 and TRBJ1-1, is EPEVTQTPSHQVTQMGQEVILRCVPISNHLYFYWYRQILGQKVEFLVSFYNNEISEKSEIFDDQFSVERPDGSNFTLKIRSTKLEDSAMYFCASSADRIGAFFGQGTRLTVV.

CDR3: CATSPALGDRGGTGELFF. In DNA, the CDR3 is TGTGCCACCAGCCCCGCGCTAGGAGACAGGGGTGGTACCGGGGAGCTGTTTTTT. This chain links TRBV24-1 with TRBJ2-2; 8 positions agree with TRBD1. The trim removed 7 bases at V and 5 bases at J, leaving 17 bases unmatched. CDR3 size: 18 residues. In germline, CDR1 is KGHDR, CDR2 SFDVKD.

This chain joins TRBV27 and TRBJ2-3; D call uncertain. V was trimmed by 3 bases and J by 2 bases, leaving 6 bases between them. The CDR3 sequence is 13 residues long. Per germline, CDR1 MNHEY and CDR2 SMNVEV (reference sequence). CDR3 nucleotides: TGTGCCAGCAGTTTGACATTCACAGATACGCAGTATTTT. It encodes CASSLTFTDTQYF.

This clone has just a few counts. The chain carries TRBV7-9 and TRBJ2-2; 9 positions match TRBD1. Losses at the gene ends were 10 bases for V and 5 bases for J; bases not matched to a gene: 8. Germline assignment: CDR1 SEHNR and CDR2 FQNEAQ (reference sequence). The CDR3 contains 14 residues. CDR3 sequence reads: CAIRTGVGTGELFF. The CDR3 coding sequence is TGTGCCATCCGGACAGGGGTAGGGACCGGGGAGCTGTTTTTT.

V usage is TRBV19 and J usage is TRBJ2-4, with D perhaps matching TRBD1 (6 bases). V lost 7 bases and J lost 8, with 21 bases in between. The CDR3 consists of 15 residues. Germline V lookup: CDR1 LNHDA, CDR2 SQIVND (reference sequence). CDR3 amino acids: CASKKNSRQADIQYF. The CDR3 nucleotides are TGTGCCAGTAAAAAAAACTCTAGACAGGCTGACATTCAGTACTTC. Full variable domain (missing parts from reference TRBV19 and TRBJ2-4): DGGITQSPKYLFRKEGQNVTLSCEQNLNHDAMYWYRQDPGQGLRLIYYSQIVNDFQKGDIAEGYSVSREKKESFPLTVTSAQKNPTAFYLCASKKNSRQADIQYFGAGTRLSVL.

The chain is built from TRBV24-1 and TRBJ1-4; 10 nucleotides align to TRBD1. There are 15 residues in the CDR3. J was trimmed by 6 bases and V by 5 bases; bases with no gene match: 5. Germline loops: CDR1 KGHDR, CDR2 SFDVKD. CDR3 in amino acids: CATSATGGDDEKLFF. The CDR3 region has the DNA TGTGCCACCAGTGCGACAGGGGGCGATGATGAAAAACTGTTTTTT.

The chain is built from TRBV20-1 and TRBJ2-1, with D possibly matching TRBD2 (6 bases). V was pared by 6 bases and J by 4 bases, with 7 bases between. Germline V CDR1 and CDR2: DFQATT, SNEGSKA (reference sequence). The CDR3 has 11 amino acids. The CDR3 reads CSASGYNEQFF. The CDR3 coding sequence is TGCAGTGCCAGCGGGTACAATGAGCAGTTCTTC.

The chain couples TRBV27 to TRBJ2-1; D is ambiguous. V lost 0 bases to trimming and J lost 8 bases, with 14 bases between them. The CDR3 has 15 residues. Germline values: CDR1 MNHEY, CDR2 SMNVEV (reference sequence). CDR3 in DNA: TGTGCCAGCAGTTTATCTGGCCTCATGGGCCATGAGCAGTTCTTC. Amino acid sequence: CASSLSGLMGHEQFF.

The chain recombines TRBV6-5 with TRBJ2-3; 7 bases are shared with TRBD1. This CDR3 has 14 amino acids. CDR1 and CDR2 from the germline V gene are MNHEY and SVGAGI. V shed 7 bases, J shed 0 bases, and the junction held 4 bases outside the gene matches. The CDR3 loop reads CASNPGQSTDTQYF. Here the CDR3 DNA reads TGTGCCAGCAATCCGGGACAGAGCACAGATACGCAGTATTTT.

The chain employs TRBV7-9 and TRBJ1-4; 8 bases fit TRBD1. V dropped 1 base and J dropped 3; count of bases not matched to a gene: 7. The CDR3 extends over 17 amino acids. The germline gives CDR1 SEHNR, CDR2 FQNEAQ (reference sequence). The CDR3 DNA is TGTGCCAGCAGCTTAGGGGTTCAGACAGGGGCTAATGAAAAACTGTTTTTT. Translation gives CASSLGVQTGANEKLFF.

This chain links TRBV7-2 with TRBJ2-3; 13 bases map to TRBD2. With 5 bases clipped from V and 5 bases from J, the junction kept 4 bases outside the gene matches. The germline V gene has CDR1 SGHTA and CDR2 FQGNSA. The CDR3 covers 15 residues. The CDR3 region is CASSKTSGGRDTQYF. The CDR3 nucleotides are TGTGCCAGCAGCAAGACTAGCGGGGGGAGAGATACGCAGTATTTT.

This clone has only a few counts. The V gene is TRBV9, the J gene TRBJ2-7; tentative D call: TRBD1 (6 bases). The CDR3 contains 14 residues. Germline loops: CDR1 SGDLS, CDR2 YYNGEE. Deletions cut 1 base from V and 2 bases from J, with 10 bases between. The DNA of the CDR3 is TGTGCCAGCAGCGTAACAGGGACGACCTACGAGCAGTACTTC. As protein: CASSVTGTTYEQYF.

The V call is TRBV7-9, the J call TRBJ1-6, with unresolved D. V shed 5 bases and J shed 4 bases, with 12 bases lying between them. The CDR3 is made up of 15 amino acids. Germline values: CDR1 SEHNR, CDR2 FQNEAQ (reference sequence). The CDR3 spells CASSRGLAYNSPLHF. CDR3 in DNA: TGTGCCAGCAGCAGAGGACTAGCTTATAATTCACCCCTCCACTTT.